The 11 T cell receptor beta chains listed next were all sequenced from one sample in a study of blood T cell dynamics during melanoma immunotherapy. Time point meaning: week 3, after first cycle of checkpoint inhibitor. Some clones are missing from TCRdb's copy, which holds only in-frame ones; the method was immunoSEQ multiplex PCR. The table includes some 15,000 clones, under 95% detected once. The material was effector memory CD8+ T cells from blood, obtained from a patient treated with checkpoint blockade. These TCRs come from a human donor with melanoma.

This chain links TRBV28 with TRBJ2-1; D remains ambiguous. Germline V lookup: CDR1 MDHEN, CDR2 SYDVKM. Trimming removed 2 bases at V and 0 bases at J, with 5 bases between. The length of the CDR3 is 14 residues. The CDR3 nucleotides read TGTGCCAGCAGTTTAAGGGACTCCTACAATGAGCAGTTCTTC. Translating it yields CASSLRDSYNEQFF.

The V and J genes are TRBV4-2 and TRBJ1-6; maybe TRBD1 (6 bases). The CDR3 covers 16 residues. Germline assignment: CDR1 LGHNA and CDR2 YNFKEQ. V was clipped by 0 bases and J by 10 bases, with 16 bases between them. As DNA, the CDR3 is TGTGCCAGCAGCCAAGAACTAGGGACATTCGCCTCACCCCTCCACTTT. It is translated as CASSQELGTFASPLHF.

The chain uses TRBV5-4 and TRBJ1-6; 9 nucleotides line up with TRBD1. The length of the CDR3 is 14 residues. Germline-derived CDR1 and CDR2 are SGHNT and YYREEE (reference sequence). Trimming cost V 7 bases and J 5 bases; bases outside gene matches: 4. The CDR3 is CASGRTGDNSPLHF. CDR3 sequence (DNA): TGTGCCAGCGGGCGGACAGGGGATAATTCACCCCTCCACTTT.

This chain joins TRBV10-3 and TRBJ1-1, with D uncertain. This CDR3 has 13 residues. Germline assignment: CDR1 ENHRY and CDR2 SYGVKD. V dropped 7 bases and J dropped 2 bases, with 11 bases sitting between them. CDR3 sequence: CAITRGPNTEAFF. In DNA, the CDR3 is TGTGCCATCACCCGCGGCCCCAACACTGAAGCTTTCTTT.

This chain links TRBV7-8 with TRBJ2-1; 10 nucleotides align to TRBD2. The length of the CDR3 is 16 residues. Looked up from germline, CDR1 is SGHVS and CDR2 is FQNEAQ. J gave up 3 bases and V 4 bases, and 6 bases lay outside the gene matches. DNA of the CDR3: TGTGCCAGCAGCTATTGGACTAGCGGTAACTACAATGAGCAGTTCTTC. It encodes CASSYWTSGNYNEQFF.

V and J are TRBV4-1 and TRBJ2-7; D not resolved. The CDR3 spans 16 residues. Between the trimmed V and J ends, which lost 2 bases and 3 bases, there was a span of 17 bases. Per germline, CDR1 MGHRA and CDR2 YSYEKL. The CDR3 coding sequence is TGCGCCAGCAGCCAAAGCCTAATGGTCAACCTCTACGAGCAGTACTTC. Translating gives CASSQSLMVNLYEQYF.

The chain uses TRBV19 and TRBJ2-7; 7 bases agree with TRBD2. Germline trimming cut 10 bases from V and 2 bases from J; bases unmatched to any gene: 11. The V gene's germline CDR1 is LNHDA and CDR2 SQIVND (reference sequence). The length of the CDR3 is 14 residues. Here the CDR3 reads CANPKGTTPYEQYF. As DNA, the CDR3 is TGTGCCAACCCGAAGGGGACTACTCCCTACGAGCAGTACTTC.

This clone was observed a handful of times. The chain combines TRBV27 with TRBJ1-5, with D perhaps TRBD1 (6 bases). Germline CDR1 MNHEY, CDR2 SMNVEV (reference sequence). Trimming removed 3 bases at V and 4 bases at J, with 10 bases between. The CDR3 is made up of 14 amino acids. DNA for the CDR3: TGTGCCAGCAGTTTGGGGGGCCAAAATCAGCCCCAGCATTTT. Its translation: CASSLGGQNQPQHF.

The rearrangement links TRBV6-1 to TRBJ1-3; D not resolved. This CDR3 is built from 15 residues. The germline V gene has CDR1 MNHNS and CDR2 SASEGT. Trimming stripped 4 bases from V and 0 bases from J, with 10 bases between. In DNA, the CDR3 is TGTGCCAGCAGTGCCGGACTGGACTCTGGAAACACCATATATTTT. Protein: CASSAGLDSGNTIYF.

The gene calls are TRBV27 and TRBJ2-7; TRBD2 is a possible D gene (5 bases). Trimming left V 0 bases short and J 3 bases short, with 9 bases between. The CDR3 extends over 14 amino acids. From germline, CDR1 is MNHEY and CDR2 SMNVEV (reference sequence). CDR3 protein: CASSLSSVNYEQYF. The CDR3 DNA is TGTGCCAGCAGTTTATCTAGCGTGAACTACGAGCAGTACTTC.

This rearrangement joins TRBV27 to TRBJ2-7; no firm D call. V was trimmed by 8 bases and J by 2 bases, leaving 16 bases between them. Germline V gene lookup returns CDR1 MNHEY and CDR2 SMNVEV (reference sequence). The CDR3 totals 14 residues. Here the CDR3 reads CASGMDPTPYEQYF. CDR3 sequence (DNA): TGTGCCAGCGGGATGGACCCGACGCCCTACGAGCAGTACTTC.